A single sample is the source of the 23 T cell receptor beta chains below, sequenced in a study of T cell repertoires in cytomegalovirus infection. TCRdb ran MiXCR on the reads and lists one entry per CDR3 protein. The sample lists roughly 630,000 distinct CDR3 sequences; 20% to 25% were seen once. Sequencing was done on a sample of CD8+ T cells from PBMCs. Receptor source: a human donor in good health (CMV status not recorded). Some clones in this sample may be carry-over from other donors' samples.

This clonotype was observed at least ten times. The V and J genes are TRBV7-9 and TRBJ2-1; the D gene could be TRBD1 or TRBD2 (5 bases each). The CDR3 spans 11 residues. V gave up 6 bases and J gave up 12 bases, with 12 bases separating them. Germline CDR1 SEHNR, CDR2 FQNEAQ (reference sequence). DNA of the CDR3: TGTGCCAGCAGTCGGGGCGACCTGCAGTTCTTC. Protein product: CASSRGDLQFF.

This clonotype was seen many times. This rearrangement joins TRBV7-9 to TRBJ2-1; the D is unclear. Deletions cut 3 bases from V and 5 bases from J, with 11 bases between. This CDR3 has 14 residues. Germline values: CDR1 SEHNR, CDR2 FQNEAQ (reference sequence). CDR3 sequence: CASSFLPGDNEQFF. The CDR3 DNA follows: TGTGCCAGCAGCTTCTTACCAGGAGACAATGAGCAGTTCTTC.

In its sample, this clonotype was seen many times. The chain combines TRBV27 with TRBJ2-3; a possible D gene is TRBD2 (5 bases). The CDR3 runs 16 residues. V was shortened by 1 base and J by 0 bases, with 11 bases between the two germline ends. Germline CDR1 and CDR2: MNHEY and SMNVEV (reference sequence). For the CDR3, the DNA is TGTGCCAGCAGTTTATTCGGGGAGATAAGCACAGATACGCAGTATTTT. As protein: CASSLFGEISTDTQYF.

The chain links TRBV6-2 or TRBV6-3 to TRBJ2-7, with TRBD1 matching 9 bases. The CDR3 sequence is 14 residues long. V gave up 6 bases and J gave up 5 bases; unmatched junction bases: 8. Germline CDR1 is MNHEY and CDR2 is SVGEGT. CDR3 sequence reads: CASRLGQGWNEQYV. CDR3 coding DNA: TGTGCCAGCAGACTAGGACAGGGGTGGAACGAGCAGTACGTC.

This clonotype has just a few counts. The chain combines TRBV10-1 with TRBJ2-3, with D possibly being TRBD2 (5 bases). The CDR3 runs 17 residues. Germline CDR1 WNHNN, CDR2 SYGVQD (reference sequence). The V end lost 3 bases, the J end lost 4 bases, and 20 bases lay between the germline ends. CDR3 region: CASSEPSLKIAPDTQYF. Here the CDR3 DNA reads TGCGCCAGCAGTGAACCCTCCCTGAAGATAGCGCCAGATACGCAGTATTTT.

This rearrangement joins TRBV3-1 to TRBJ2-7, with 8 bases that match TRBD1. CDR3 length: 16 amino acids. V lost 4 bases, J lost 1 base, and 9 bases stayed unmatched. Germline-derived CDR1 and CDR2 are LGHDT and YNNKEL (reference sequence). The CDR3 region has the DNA TGTGCCAGCAGCCCTCCTTTGGACAGGGTATCCTACGAGCAGTACTTC. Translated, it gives CASSPPLDRVSYEQYF.

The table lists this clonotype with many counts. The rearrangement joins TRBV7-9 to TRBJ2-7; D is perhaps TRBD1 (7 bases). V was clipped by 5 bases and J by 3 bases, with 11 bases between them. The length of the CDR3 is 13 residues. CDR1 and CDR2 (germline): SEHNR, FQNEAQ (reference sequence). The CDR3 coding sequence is TGTGCCAGCAGCCCCAGGGGGGTCTACGAGCAGTACGTC. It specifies CASSPRGVYEQYV.

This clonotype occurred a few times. Written as DNA, the CDR3 is TGTGCCAGCAGCCGTAGTGAAGGGGGCACTGAAGCTTTCTTT. Protein sequence: CASSRSEGGTEAFF. The chain joins TRBV7-9 to TRBJ1-1, with a possible D match to TRBD1 (6 bases). This CDR3 contains 14 residues. Germline V lookup: CDR1 SEHNR, CDR2 FQNEAQ (reference sequence). Deletions cut 5 bases from V and 4 bases from J, with 14 bases between.

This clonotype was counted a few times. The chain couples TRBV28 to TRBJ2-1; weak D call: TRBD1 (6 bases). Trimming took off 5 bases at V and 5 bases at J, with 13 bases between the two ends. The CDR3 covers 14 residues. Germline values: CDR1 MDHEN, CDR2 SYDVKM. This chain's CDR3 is CASSPTGSHNEQFF. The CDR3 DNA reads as TGTGCCAGCAGTCCCACAGGGTCCCACAATGAGCAGTTCTTC. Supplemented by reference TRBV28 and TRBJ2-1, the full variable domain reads DVKVTQSSRYLVKRTGEKVFLECVQDMDHENMFWYRQDPGLGLRLIYFSYDVKMKEKGDIPEGYSVSREKKERFSLILESASTNQTSMYLCASSPTGSHNEQFFGPGTRLTVL.

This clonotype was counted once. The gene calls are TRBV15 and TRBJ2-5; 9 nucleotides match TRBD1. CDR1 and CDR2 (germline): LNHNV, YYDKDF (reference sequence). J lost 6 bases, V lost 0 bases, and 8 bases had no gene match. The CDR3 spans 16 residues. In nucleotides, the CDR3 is TGTGCCACCAGCAGAGATAGGGGGACAGGGTTACAGACCCAGTACTTC. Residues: CATSRDRGTGLQTQYF.

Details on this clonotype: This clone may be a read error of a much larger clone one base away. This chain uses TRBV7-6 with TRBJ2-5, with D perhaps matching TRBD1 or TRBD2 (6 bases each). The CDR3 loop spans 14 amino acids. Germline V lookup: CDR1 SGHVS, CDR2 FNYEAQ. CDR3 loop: CASGFYGGRETQYF. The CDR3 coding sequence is TGTGCCAGCGGCTTTTACGGGGGCAGGGAGACCCAGTACTTC.

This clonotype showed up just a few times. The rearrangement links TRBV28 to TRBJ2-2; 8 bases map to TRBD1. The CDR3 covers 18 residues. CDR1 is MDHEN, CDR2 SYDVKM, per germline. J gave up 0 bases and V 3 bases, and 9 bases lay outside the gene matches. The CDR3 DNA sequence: TGTGCCAGCAGTTTTGCAGGGGGCGCCACGACGAACACCGGGGAGCTGTTTTTT. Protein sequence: CASSFAGGATTNTGELFF. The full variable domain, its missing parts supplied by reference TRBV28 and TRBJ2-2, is DVKVTQSSRYLVKRTGEKVFLECVQDMDHENMFWYRQDPGLGLRLIYFSYDVKMKEKGDIPEGYSVSREKKERFSLILESASTNQTSMYLCASSFAGGATTNTGELFFGEGSRLTVL.

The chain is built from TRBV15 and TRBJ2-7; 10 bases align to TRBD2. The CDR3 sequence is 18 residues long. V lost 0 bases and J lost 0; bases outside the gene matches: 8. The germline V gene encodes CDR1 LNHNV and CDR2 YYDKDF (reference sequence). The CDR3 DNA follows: TGTGCCACCAGCAGAGATCTCTCTAGCGGGGGCCCCTCCTACGAGCAGTACTTC. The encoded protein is CATSRDLSSGGPSYEQYF.

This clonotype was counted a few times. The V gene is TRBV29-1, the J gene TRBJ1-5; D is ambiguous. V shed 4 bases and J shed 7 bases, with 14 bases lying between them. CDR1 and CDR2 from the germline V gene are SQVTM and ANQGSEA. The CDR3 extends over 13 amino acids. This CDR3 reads CSVGAALGQPQHF. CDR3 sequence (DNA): TGCAGCGTTGGGGCAGCTCTAGGCCAGCCCCAGCATTTT.

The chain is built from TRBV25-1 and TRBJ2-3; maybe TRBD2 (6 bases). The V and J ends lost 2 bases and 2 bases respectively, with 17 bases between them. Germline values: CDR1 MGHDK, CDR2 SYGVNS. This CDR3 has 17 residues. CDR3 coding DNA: TGTGCCAGCAGTGAAGAGGCCGGGAGATATTCCACAGATACGCAGTATTTT. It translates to CASSEEAGRYSTDTQYF.

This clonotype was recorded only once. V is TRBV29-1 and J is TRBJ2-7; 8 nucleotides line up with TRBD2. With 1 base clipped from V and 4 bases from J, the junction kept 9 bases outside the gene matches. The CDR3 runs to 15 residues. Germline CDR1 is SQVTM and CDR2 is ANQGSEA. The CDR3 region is CSVEARGRGGYEQYF. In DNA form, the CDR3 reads TGCAGCGTTGAAGCCAGGGGTCGGGGGGGTTACGAGCAGTACTTC.

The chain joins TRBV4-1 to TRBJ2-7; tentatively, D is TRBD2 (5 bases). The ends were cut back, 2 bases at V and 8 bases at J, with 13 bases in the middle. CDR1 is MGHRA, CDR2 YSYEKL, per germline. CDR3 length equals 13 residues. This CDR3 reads CASSQNRDRQQYV. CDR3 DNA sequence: TGCGCCAGCAGCCAAAACCGGGATCGTCAGCAGTACGTC.

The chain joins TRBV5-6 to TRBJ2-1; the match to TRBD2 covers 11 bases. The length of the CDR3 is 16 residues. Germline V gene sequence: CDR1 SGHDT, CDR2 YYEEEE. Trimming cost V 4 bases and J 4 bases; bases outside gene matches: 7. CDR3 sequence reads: CASSVPGLAVYNEQFF. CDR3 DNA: TGTGCCAGCAGCGTACCGGGACTAGCGGTATACAATGAGCAGTTCTTC. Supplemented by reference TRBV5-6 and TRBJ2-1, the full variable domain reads DAGVTQSPTHLIKTRGQQVTLRCSPKSGHDTVSWYQQALGQGPQFIFQYYEEEERQRGNFPDRFSGHQFPNYSSELNVNALLLGDSALYLCASSVPGLAVYNEQFFGPGTRLTVL.

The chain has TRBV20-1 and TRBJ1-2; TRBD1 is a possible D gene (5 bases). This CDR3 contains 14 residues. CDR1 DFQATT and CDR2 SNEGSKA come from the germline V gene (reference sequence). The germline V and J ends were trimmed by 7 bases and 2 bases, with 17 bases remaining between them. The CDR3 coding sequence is TGCAGTGGAGATCAGGGTTTAGGAAACTATGGCTACACCTTC. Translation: CSGDQGLGNYGYTF.

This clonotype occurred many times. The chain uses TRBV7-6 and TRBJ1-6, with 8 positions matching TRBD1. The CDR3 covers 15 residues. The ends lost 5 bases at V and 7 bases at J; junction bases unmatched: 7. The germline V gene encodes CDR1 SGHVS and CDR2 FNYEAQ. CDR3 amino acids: CASSSQGAENSPLHF. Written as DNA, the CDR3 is TGTGCCAGCAGCAGTCAGGGGGCTGAGAATTCACCCCTCCACTTT.

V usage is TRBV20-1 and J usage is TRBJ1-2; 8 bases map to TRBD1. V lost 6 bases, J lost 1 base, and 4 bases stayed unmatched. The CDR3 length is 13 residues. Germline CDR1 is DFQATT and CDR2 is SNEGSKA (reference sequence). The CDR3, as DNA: TGCAGTGCCAGGGGGCCGGATAACTATGGCTACACCTTC. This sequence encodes CSARGPDNYGYTF.

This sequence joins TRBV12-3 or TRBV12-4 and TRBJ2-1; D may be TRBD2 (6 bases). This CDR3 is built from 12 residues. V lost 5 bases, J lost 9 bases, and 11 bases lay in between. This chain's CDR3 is CASSPAGFEQFF. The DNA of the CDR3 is TGTGCCAGCAGTCCTGCGGGGTTTGAGCAGTTCTTC.

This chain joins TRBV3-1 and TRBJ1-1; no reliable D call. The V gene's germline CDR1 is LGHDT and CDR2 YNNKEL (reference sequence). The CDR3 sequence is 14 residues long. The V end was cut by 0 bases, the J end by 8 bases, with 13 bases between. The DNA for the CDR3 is TGTGCCAGCAGCCAAGATCTACAGCCATCCGAAGCTTTCTTT. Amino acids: CASSQDLQPSEAFF.